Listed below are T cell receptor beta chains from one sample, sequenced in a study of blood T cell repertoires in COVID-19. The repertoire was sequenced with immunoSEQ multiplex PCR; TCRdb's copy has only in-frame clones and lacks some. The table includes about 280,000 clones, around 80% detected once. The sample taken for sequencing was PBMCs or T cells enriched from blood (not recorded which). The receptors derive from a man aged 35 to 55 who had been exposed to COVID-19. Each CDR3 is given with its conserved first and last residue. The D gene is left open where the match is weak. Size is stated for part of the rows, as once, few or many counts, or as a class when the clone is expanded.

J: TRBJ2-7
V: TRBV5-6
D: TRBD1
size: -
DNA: TGTGCCAGCAGCTTGGTGGGACAGGGGTTCTACGAGCAGTACTTC
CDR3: CASSLVGQGFYEQYF

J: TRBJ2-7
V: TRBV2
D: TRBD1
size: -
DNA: TGTGCCAGCATGACGACAGGGGCCTACGAGCAGTACTTC
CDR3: CASMTTGAYEQYF

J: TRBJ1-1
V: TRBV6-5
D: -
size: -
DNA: TGTGCCAGCAGTAAATTCGGGATCGCTTTCTTT
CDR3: CASSKFGIAFF

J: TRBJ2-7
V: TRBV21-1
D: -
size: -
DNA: TGTGCCAGCAGTGATGCGGGGACTTCCTACGAGCAGTACTTC
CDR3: CASSDAGTSYEQYF

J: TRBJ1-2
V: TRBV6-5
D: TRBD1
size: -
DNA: TGTGCCAGCAGTCTGGACAGGGGGCAAGGCTACACCTTC
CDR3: CASSLDRGQGYTF

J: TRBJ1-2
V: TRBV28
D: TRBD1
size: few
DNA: TGTGCCAGCAGCCGACAGGGGGCTGGCGCTAACTATGGCTACACCTTC
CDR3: CASSRQGAGANYGYTF

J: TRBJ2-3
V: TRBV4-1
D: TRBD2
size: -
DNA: TGCGCCAGCAGCCCGCCCCAGACTAGCGGGAGGGGGGATACGCAGTATTTT
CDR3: CASSPPQTSGRGDTQYF

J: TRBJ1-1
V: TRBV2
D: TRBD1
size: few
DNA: TGTGCCAGCCGGGGGACAGGGGGCTTCACTGAAGCTTTCTTT
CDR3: CASRGTGGFTEAFF

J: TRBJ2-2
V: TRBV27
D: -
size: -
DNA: TGTGCCAGCAGCTACGGCAGGCCCACCGGGGAGCTGTTTTTT
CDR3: CASSYGRPTGELFF

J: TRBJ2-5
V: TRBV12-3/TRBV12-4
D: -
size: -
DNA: TGTGCCAGCAGCCGGACAGTGGAGACCCAGTACTTC
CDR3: CASSRTVETQYF

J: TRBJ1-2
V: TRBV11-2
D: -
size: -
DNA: TGTGCCAGCAGCTTACGAGACCAACCGCGGGGCTACACCTTC
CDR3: CASSLRDQPRGYTF

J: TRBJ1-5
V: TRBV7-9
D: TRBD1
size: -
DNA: TGTGCCAGCAGCTCGATGACAGGGGGCGAACAGCCCCAGCATTTT
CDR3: CASSSMTGGEQPQHF

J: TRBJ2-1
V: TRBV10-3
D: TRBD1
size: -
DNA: TGTGCCATCAGGGGACAGGGGGCAGGAAATGAGCAGTTCTTC
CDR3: CAIRGQGAGNEQFF

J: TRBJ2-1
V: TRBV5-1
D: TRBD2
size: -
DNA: TGCGCCAGCAGCTTAGGACTAGGAGCATACTCCTACAATGAGCAGTTCTTC
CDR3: CASSLGLGAYSYNEQFF

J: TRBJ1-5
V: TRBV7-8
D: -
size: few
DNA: TGTGCCAGCAGCTACGAGACGGGGTCTCAGCCCCAGCATTTT
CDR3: CASSYETGSQPQHF

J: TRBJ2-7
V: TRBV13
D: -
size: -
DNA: TGTGCCAGCAGCTTAGGGGACAGAACCTACGAGCAGTACTTC
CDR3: CASSLGDRTYEQYF

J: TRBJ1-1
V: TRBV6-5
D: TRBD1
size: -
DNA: TGTGCCAGCAGTTACAGAGGGGGCGGCACTGAAGCTTTCTTT
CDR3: CASSYRGGGTEAFF

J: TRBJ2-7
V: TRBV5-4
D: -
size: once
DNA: TGTGCCAGCAGCTTGCTCGACGGGTCTGTACACGAGCAGTACTTC
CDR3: CASSLLDGSVHEQYF

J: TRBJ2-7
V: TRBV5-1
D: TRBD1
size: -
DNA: TGCGCCAGCAGCTTCCGGACAGGGGGTGACGAGCAGTACTTC
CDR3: CASSFRTGGDEQYF

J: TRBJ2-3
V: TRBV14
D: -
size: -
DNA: TGTGCCAGCAGCACGACGCTAACAGGGTGGCCAGATACGCAGTATTTT
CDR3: CASSTTLTGWPDTQYF

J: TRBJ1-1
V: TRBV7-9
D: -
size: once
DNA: TGTGCCAGCAGCTTACATACACCGGACATTGAAGCTTTCTTT
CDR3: CASSLHTPDIEAFF

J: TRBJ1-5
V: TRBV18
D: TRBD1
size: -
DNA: TGTGCCAGCTCGCCCGCGACAGGGTTCGGTAGCAATCAGCCCCAGCATTTT
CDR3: CASSPATGFGSNQPQHF

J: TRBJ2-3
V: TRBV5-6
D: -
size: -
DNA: TGTGCCAGCAGCCCCGAGGGCAGGACCACAGATACGCAGTATTTT
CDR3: CASSPEGRTTDTQYF

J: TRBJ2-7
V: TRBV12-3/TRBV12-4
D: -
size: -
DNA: TGTGCCAGCAGTTTGGGCAGCTACGAGCAGTACTTC
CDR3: CASSLGSYEQYF

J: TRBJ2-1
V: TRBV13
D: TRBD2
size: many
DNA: TGTGCCAGCAGCTCCAGCGGGATACCCTACAATGAGCAGTTCTTC
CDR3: CASSSSGIPYNEQFF

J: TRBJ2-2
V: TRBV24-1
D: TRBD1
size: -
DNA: TGTGCCACCAGTGATTTAGGACAGGACACCGGGGAGCTGTTTTTT
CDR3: CATSDLGQDTGELFF

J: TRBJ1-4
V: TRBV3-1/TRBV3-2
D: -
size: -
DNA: TGTGCCAGCAGCCAAGTCGGGCCCCAAAAGGGGGAAAAACTGTTTTTT
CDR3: CASSQVGPQKGEKLFF

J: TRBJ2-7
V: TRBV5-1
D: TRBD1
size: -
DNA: TGCGCCAGCAGCGCCGCCGGGACAGGGTTGGACGAGCAGTACTTC
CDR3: CASSAAGTGLDEQYF

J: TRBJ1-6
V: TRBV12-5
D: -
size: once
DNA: TGTGCTAGTGGTTTGGGAGAAACCAGGTCCTCACCCCTCCACTTT
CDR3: CASGLGETRSSPLHF

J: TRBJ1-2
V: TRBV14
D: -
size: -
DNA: TGTGCCAGCAGCCAAGACATCGTGAGCGGCTACACCTTC
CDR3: CASSQDIVSGYTF

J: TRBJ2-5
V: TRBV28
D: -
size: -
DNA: TGTGCCAGCAGTCAGGAGACCCAGTACTTC
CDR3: CASSQETQYF

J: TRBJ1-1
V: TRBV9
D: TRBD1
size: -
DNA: TGTGCCAGCAGCGTAGGGACAGGGGGAAACACTGAAGCTTTCTTT
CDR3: CASSVGTGGNTEAFF

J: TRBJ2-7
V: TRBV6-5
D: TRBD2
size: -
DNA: TGTGCCAGCAGTTACGCATCTAGCGGGAGTAGGTACGAGCAGTACTTC
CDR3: CASSYASSGSRYEQYF

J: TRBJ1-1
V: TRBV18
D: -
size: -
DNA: TGTGCCAGCTCAGGGGGCAACATGAACACTGAAGCTTTCTTT
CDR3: CASSGGNMNTEAFF

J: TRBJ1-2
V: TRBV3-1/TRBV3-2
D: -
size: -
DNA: TGTGCCAGCAGCCCCGACACTAACTATGGCTACACCTTC
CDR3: CASSPDTNYGYTF

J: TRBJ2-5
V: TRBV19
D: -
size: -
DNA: TGTGCCAGTAGTATTGGGAGCCGAAAAGAGACCCAGTACTTC
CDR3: CASSIGSRKETQYF

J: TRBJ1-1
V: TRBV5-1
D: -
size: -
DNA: TGCGCCAGCAGCTTGGGACAAATAAACACTGAAGCTTTCTTT
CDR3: CASSLGQINTEAFF